The 28 T cell receptor beta chains below come from one sample, sequenced in a study of shared clonotypes between healthy human individuals. Data came from immunoSEQ multiplex PCR; TCRdb stores just in-frame clones and leaves some out. The repertoire holds some 980,000 clones, with approximately 80% as singletons. The specimen sequenced was memory CD4+ T cells sorted from blood. The subset denotes: CD45RA-negative fraction. These TCRs come from a man between 18 and 35 years old in good health.

The V and J genes are TRBV4-1 and TRBJ2-5, with a weak D call TRBD1 (5 bases). CDR3 size: 15 residues. Germline CDR1 is MGHRA and CDR2 is YSYEKL. Between the trimmed V and J ends, which lost 1 base and 5 bases, there was a span of 14 bases. The CDR3 sequence is CASSQVVRAIETQYF. The CDR3 DNA reads as TGCGCCAGCAGCCAAGTGGTCAGGGCTATCGAGACCCAGTACTTC.

The chain employs TRBV6-6 and TRBJ1-1; D unclear. Germline-derived CDR1 and CDR2 are MNHNY and SVGAGI (reference sequence). Deletions cut 9 bases from V and 2 bases from J, with 13 bases between. The length of the CDR3 is 13 residues. The CDR3 sequence: CARTTEVNTEAFF. The CDR3 DNA sequence: TGTGCCAGAACGACGGAGGTAAACACTGAAGCTTTCTTT.

V and J are TRBV6-5 and TRBJ1-1; no definite D call. The CDR3 loop spans 13 amino acids. Between the trimmed V and J ends, which lost 6 bases and 1 base, there was a span of 9 bases. Germline V lookup: CDR1 MNHEY, CDR2 SVGAGI. The CDR3 is CASRMDGNTEAFF. The CDR3 region has the DNA TGTGCCAGCAGAATGGACGGGAACACTGAAGCTTTCTTT.

As for this clone: Other nucleotide sequences from this sample produce the same CDR3. The chain recombines TRBV18 with TRBJ1-1, with D possibly matching TRBD1 (5 bases). Trimming stripped 3 bases from V and 1 base from J, with 9 bases between. The CDR3 is made up of 14 amino acids. Germline CDR1 reads KGHSH; CDR2 reads LQKENI. The DNA of the CDR3 is TGTGCCAGCTCACCCCAAGGACAGAACACTGAAGCTTTCTTT. Amino acids: CASSPQGQNTEAFF.

J is TRBJ1-1 and V is TRBV4-3, with D hard to call. The CDR3 totals 14 residues. From germline, CDR1 is LGHNA and CDR2 YSLEER. V was cut by 4 bases and J by 0 bases, with 9 bases left in between. The chain's CDR3 is CASSLVGLNTEAFF. In DNA form, the CDR3 reads TGCGCCAGCAGCCTCGTGGGGTTGAACACTGAAGCTTTCTTT.

J is TRBJ2-7 and V is TRBV6-5, with TRBD1 as a possible D gene (6 bases). The CDR3 length is 15 residues. V was cut by 0 bases and J by 6 bases, with 15 bases left in between. The germline gives CDR1 MNHEY, CDR2 SVGAGI. CDR3 residues: CASSYSPWGHSEQYF. CDR3 in DNA: TGTGCCAGCAGTTACTCGCCTTGGGGACATAGCGAGCAGTACTTC.

In its sample, this clone was seen a few times. The rearrangement joins TRBV5-1 to TRBJ2-1; 14 bases align to TRBD2. J gave up 2 bases and V 4 bases, and 8 bases lay outside the gene matches. The CDR3 contains 18 residues. Germline-derived CDR1 and CDR2 are SGHRS and YFSETQ. The CDR3 is CASSPGTSGRVAYNEQFF. The CDR3 DNA is TGCGCCAGCAGCCCCGGGACTAGCGGGAGAGTCGCCTACAATGAGCAGTTCTTC.

This chain joins TRBV5-1 and TRBJ2-3, with no clear D. This CDR3 has 14 amino acids. V lost 0 bases to trimming and J lost 4 bases, with 9 bases between them. Germline CDR1 and CDR2: SGHRS and YFSETQ. For the CDR3, the DNA is TGCGCCAGCAGCTTGGGTCAGATGGCAGATACGCAGTATTTT. Translating it yields CASSLGQMADTQYF.

Comments on this clone: Other DNA sequences from this sample encode an identical CDR3 as well. J is TRBJ2-7 and V is TRBV7-2; 15 nucleotides agree with TRBD2. CDR1 is SGHTA, CDR2 FQGNSA, per germline. The CDR3 runs 14 residues. V trimming: 4 bases; J trimming: 6 bases; junction bases outside the gene matches: 1. The CDR3: CASSSGLAGGEQYF. For the CDR3, the DNA is TGTGCCAGCAGCTCGGGACTAGCGGGAGGCGAGCAGTACTTC.

J is TRBJ1-2 and V is TRBV28, with D perhaps matching TRBD1 (5 bases). The germline gives CDR1 MDHEN, CDR2 SYDVKM. Trimming removed 8 bases at V and 5 bases at J, with 12 bases between. The CDR3 extends over 12 amino acids. The CDR3 bases are TGTGCCAGCGGGGGATCACGGTATGGCTACACCTTC. Translation gives CASGGSRYGYTF.

The chain uses TRBV6-1 and TRBJ2-5, with TRBD2 matching 9 bases. CDR1 is MNHNS and CDR2 is SASEGT in the germline V gene. With V trimmed by 5 bases and J by 5 bases, 9 bases remained unmatched. The CDR3 runs to 15 residues. The CDR3: CASSIGASGIETQYF. DNA of the CDR3: TGTGCCAGCAGTATCGGCGCTAGCGGGATTGAGACCCAGTACTTC.

A word on this clone: The same CDR3 can be traced to other DNA sequences in this sample. V and J are TRBV30 and TRBJ1-2; 7 nucleotides align to TRBD1. The V segment lost 0 bases and the J segment 2 bases; nucleotides outside the gene matches: 3. CDR1 GTSNPN and CDR2 SVGIG come from the germline V gene (reference sequence). CDR3 length: 14 residues. CDR3 in amino acids: CAWSVQGPNYGYTF. CDR3 coding DNA: TGTGCCTGGAGTGTACAGGGGCCGAACTATGGCTACACCTTC.

This clone was detected only a few times. The chain uses TRBV7-9 and TRBJ1-5, with a tentative D call TRBD1 (5 bases). CDR1 and CDR2 from the germline V gene are SEHNR and FQNEAQ (reference sequence). CDR3 length: 13 amino acids. V lost 5 bases, J lost 5 bases, and 10 bases lay in between. CDR3 residues: CASSRSGDQPQHF. DNA of the CDR3: TGTGCCAGCAGCAGGTCGGGGGATCAGCCCCAGCATTTT.

This clone was picked up one time. The V gene is TRBV30, the J gene TRBJ1-3; D is uncertain. V was pared by 2 bases and J by 4 bases, with 9 bases between. The CDR3 sequence is 13 residues long. Germline-derived CDR1 and CDR2 are GTSNPN and SVGIG (reference sequence). The CDR3 region has the DNA TGTGCCTGGAGTAGGTCAGAAGGAAACACCATATATTTT. It specifies CAWSRSEGNTIYF.

This clone was counted a few times. This sequence joins TRBV6-5 and TRBJ1-2, with 10 bases that match TRBD1. The CDR3 is 13 residues long. Germline values: CDR1 MNHEY, CDR2 SVGAGI. The trim removed 6 bases at V and 7 bases at J, leaving 5 bases unmatched. As DNA, the CDR3 is TGTGCCAGCAGAACCGGGACAGGGGTTGGCTACACCTTC. Protein sequence: CASRTGTGVGYTF.

Turning to this clone: Given a much more abundant clone one base away, this may be a read error. The genes are TRBV7-9 and TRBJ1-1; no definite D call. The germline V and J ends were trimmed by 1 base and 1 base, with 4 bases remaining between them. Per germline, CDR1 SEHNR and CDR2 FQNEAQ (reference sequence). The CDR3 runs to 13 residues. The CDR3 protein is CASSLDANTEAFF. CDR3 DNA sequence: TGTGCCAGCAGCTTAGACGCGAACACTGAAGCTTTCTTT.

CDR3 DNA: TGTGCCAGCAGTACCAGCGGGACCCGCACCTACGAGCAGTACTTC. Translation gives CASSTSGTRTYEQYF. This rearrangement joins TRBV2 to TRBJ2-7, with TRBD2 matching 7 bases. With 5 bases clipped from V and 2 bases from J, the junction kept 9 bases outside the gene matches. From germline, CDR1 is SNHLY and CDR2 FYNNEI. The CDR3 has 15 residues.

Notes on this clone: The sample holds other DNA sequences that translate to the same CDR3. The chain is built from TRBV5-1 and TRBJ2-3; no firm D call. The CDR3 loop spans 14 amino acids. CDR1 and CDR2 (germline): SGHRS, YFSETQ. V was trimmed by 0 bases and J by 2 bases, leaving 7 bases between them. The CDR3 DNA follows: TGCGCCAGCAGCTTGGGCGAGATCACAGATACGCAGTATTTT. This sequence encodes CASSLGEITDTQYF.

This chain joins TRBV18 and TRBJ1-2; no reliable D call. Germline CDR1 reads KGHSH; CDR2 reads LQKENI. The CDR3 covers 14 residues. V was pared by 0 bases and J by 8 bases, with 13 bases between. The chain's CDR3 is CASSPPQEQGGYTF. In nucleotides, the CDR3 is TGTGCCAGCTCACCACCCCAGGAGCAAGGAGGCTACACCTTC. Together with reference TRBV18 and TRBJ1-2, the CDR3 gives the full variable domain: NAGVMQNPRHLVRRRGQEARLRCSPMKGHSHVYWYRQLPEEGLKFMVYLQKENIIDESGMPKERFSAEFPKEGPSILRIQQVVRGDSAAYFCASSPPQEQGGYTFGSGTRLTVV.

The rearrangement joins TRBV9 to TRBJ1-3; 8 positions match TRBD1. With 0 bases clipped from V and 5 bases from J, the junction kept 10 bases outside the gene matches. CDR3 length equals 17 residues. Germline V gives CDR1 SGDLS, CDR2 YYNGEE. The CDR3 region is CASSVGPGQDSRNTIYF. The CDR3 DNA is TGTGCCAGCAGCGTAGGACCGGGACAGGACTCAAGAAACACCATATATTTT.

The genes are TRBV29-1 and TRBJ2-7; D uncertain. V lost 0 bases, J lost 2 bases, and 8 bases lay in between. Germline CDR1 and CDR2: SQVTM and ANQGSEA. There are 13 residues in the CDR3. The CDR3 here is CSVEDPQTYEQYF. CDR3 DNA sequence: TGCAGCGTTGAAGATCCGCAGACCTACGAGCAGTACTTC.

V is TRBV19 and J is TRBJ2-6, with TRBD2 matching 7 bases. The CDR3 spans 18 residues. Per germline, CDR1 LNHDA and CDR2 SQIVND (reference sequence). With 4 bases clipped from V and 0 bases from J, the junction kept 9 bases outside the gene matches. The CDR3 sequence is CASSTGWRGYSGANVLTF. The CDR3 DNA follows: TGTGCCAGTAGTACCGGATGGCGGGGGTACTCTGGGGCCAACGTCCTGACTTTC.

The chain uses TRBV27 and TRBJ2-2; TRBD1 matches 9 bases. The CDR3 covers 17 residues. Trimming cost V 7 bases and J 4 bases; bases outside gene matches: 13. Looked up from germline, CDR1 is MNHEY and CDR2 is SMNVEV (reference sequence). This chain's CDR3 is CASNLKWDRATTGELFF. DNA for the CDR3: TGTGCCAGCAACCTGAAGTGGGACAGGGCGACCACCGGGGAGCTGTTTTTT.

This clone was detected once. V usage is TRBV11-2 and J usage is TRBJ1-1; possibly TRBD1 for D (5 bases). The CDR3 runs to 15 residues. Trimming removed 6 bases at V and 7 bases at J, with 21 bases between. Germline CDR1 reads SGHAT; CDR2 reads FQNNGV. CDR3 DNA sequence: TGTGCCAGCAGTCCTGGGGACGGGGGTCTCAGTGAAGCTTTCTTT. This encodes CASSPGDGGLSEAFF.

V gene TRBV10-2 combines with J gene TRBJ1-6; 9 bases match TRBD1. With V trimmed by 4 bases and J by 9 bases, 4 bases remained unmatched. Germline-derived CDR1 and CDR2 are WSHSY and SAAADI. The CDR3 contains 14 residues. The CDR3: CASSVPGQGSPLHF. As DNA, the CDR3 is TGCGCCAGCAGTGTACCGGGACAGGGTTCACCCCTCCACTTT.

The J gene is TRBJ1-2, the V gene TRBV19; TRBD1 might be the D (6 bases). The CDR3 sequence is 12 residues long. From germline, CDR1 is LNHDA and CDR2 SQIVND (reference sequence). V lost 8 bases to trimming and J lost 4 bases, with 11 bases between them. DNA for the CDR3: TGTGCCAGTTCCGACAGGCTCTATGGCTACACCTTC. Translating gives CASSDRLYGYTF.

V and J are TRBV28 and TRBJ1-2; D is uncertain. The CDR3 contains 14 residues. The V end was cut by 7 bases, the J end by 4 bases, with 16 bases between. Germline V CDR1 and CDR2: MDHEN, SYDVKM. As DNA, the CDR3 is TGTGCCAGCACCGCTGTCGGGGTAGGCTATGGCTACACCTTC. Translation gives CASTAVGVGYGYTF.

CDR3 nucleotide sequence: TGTGCCAGCCGGGACAGTCTGTTTTCGGGTGAGCAGTTCTTC. This codes for CASRDSLFSGEQFF. V is TRBV9 and J is TRBJ2-1, with 7 bases fitting TRBD1. The V gene end was trimmed by 7 bases and the J gene end by 9 bases; junction bases not matched to a gene: 13. The CDR3 runs 14 residues. CDR1 SGDLS and CDR2 YYNGEE come from the germline V gene.